The entry below describes one T cell receptor beta chain. Its antigen specificity is not known. One base away there is no much larger clone; base qualities are not given. Reading the germline V gene (reference sequence) gives CDR1 GTSNPN and CDR2 SVGIG. The junction shows trimming of 0 bases on V and 4 bases on J, plus 6 bases between the germline ends. Including the terminal cysteine and phenylalanine, the CDR3 comprises 13 residues. Just the 39-base CDR3 DNA is kept, in frame starting at base 1. This sample is part of a study of blood T cell repertoires in COVID-19 (dated by TCRdb to about 2020). Regarding the complete study: Samples covering the acute and convalescent phases of COVID-19 were provided by collaborators in the United States, Italy and Spain. Where available, HLA class I and class II types were obtained from metadata supplied by the sample provider rather than from assay-based typing. The material from the prospective study consisted of cDNA or gDNA derived from T cells, B-cell-depleted T cells, or PBMCs. The repertoires were made available in a free public database intended to serve as a resource for research on the immune response to SARS-CoV-2. Nearly every sample came with metadata listing a de-identified subject ID, COVID-19 status, age in years and sex. Subjects who had been exposed to COVID-19, were actively infected with it, or had recovered from it provided the deeply sampled blood TCRbeta repertoires that made up the dataset. The samples were drawn from the first 160 participants of the ongoing ImmuneRACE study and from 950 to 1,500 subjects provided by 6 global collaborators.

The immunoSEQ Assay, a bias-controlled multiplex PCR, was used to amplify TCRbeta CDR3 regions from genomic DNA. Per the original workflow: Within the assay, amplification of reference gene primers was used to estimate how many nucleated cells each sample contained. To quantify the absolute abundance of each unique TCRbeta CDR3 rearrangement, sequence reads were collapsed and filtered. For each sample, productive Simpson clonality was calculated as the square root of Simpson's diversity index across productive rearrangements. Held by TCRdb, this immuneACCESS table contains in-frame sequences only and omits some clones. Under half of the omission traces to an unresolved V gene where checked; the cause of the rest is unknown. D and trimming were read from the DNA, whereas the V and J calls and clone size are those reported in that table. Present in this sample are about 410,000 clones, less than 95% of which were seen just once. The ten most abundant clones make up 0.6% to 0.7% of the sample.

Participants in the prospective study were enrolled through a virtual design, were aged roughly 18 to 90 years, and lived in 24 United States geographic areas. In the prospective study, participants were assigned to cohorts based on the clinical history participants reported in a screening survey and a study questionnaire. ImmuneRACE Cohort 3 recovered participants were defined by two consecutive negative NP/OP PCR tests, healthcare professional clearance, or symptom resolution. Mobile phlebotomists in the prospective study collected whole blood, serum and a nasopharyngeal or oropharyngeal swab from every participant. Prospective study participants could optionally give additional blood draws and questionnaires over an approximately 2-month period. Blood samples from the prospective study were shipped frozen or at room temperature prior to DNA extraction. Here is what the overall study found, with its caveats: Clinical and demographic metadata were provided uncurated, with the amount varying by source and participant.

The sample taken for sequencing was PBMCs or T cells enriched from blood (not recorded which). This TCR came from a man aged 18-30 years who had recovered from COVID-19. This chain joins TRBV30 to TRBJ2-2, with no confident D gene call. The nucleotides are TGTGCCTGGAGTGTTGAGGTCACCGGGGAGCTGTTTTTT. Its product reads: CAWSVEVTGELFF.